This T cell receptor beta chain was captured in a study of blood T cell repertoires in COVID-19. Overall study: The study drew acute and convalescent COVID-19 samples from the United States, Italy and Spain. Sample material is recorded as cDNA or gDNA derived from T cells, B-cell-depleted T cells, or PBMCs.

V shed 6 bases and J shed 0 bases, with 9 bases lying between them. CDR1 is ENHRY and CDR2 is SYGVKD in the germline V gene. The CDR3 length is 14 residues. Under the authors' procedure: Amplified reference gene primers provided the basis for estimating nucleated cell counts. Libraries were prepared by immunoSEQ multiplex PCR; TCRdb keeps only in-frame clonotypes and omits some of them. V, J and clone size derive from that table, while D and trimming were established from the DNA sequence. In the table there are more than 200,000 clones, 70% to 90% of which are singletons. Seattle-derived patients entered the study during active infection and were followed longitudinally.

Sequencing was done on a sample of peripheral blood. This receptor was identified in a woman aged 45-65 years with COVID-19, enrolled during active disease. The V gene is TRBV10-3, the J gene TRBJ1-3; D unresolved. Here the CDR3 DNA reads TGTGCCATCAGGCGTGAGGACTCTGGAAACACCATATATTTT. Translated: CAIRREDSGNTIYF.